This is a list of T cell receptor beta chains from one sample in a study of shared clonotypes between healthy human individuals. Sequenced by immunoSEQ multiplex PCR; TCRdb stores in-frame clones only, minus some. This table holds roughly 1,000,000 clones, about four fifths found once. Sequences were obtained from memory CD4+ T cells from PBMCs. The receptors shown here come from a man aged 18 to 35 in good health. Some clones in this sample may be carry-over from other donors' samples. Both conserved end residues are part of each CDR3. Fields, in order: V gene, clone size, D gene, J gene, CDR3 protein, CDR3 DNA. The D gene is left open where the match is weak. Expanded clones get a size class; other rows say once, few or many, or leave the size out.

TRBV7-3,.,.,TRBJ1-4,CASSWTDSYEKLFF,TGTGCCAGCAGCTGGACAGACTCCTATGAAAAACTGTTTTTT
TRBV19,.,.,TRBJ2-4,CASSIGGAKNIQYF,TGTGCCAGTAGTATAGGGGGTGCCAAAAACATTCAGTACTTC
TRBV18,.,TRBD2,TRBJ2-1,CASLKREVNNEQFF,TGTGCCAGCTTAAAGCGGGAGGTTAACAATGAGCAGTTCTTC
TRBV28,.,.,TRBJ1-6,CASSGQSLNSPLHF,TGTGCCAGCTCTGGACAGTCTTTAAATTCACCCCTCCACTTT
TRBV2,.,.,TRBJ1-1,CASTKEGGVGYTEAFF,TGTGCCAGCACCAAAGAGGGGGGGGTTGGGTACACTGAAGCTTTCTTT
TRBV5-1,.,TRBD1,TRBJ2-7,CASSLQGVEQYF,TGCGCCAGCAGCTTACAGGGGGTCGAGCAGTACTTC
TRBV28,.,.,TRBJ2-5,CASSLTETQYF,TGTGCCAGCAGTTTAACCGAGACCCAGTACTTC
TRBV18,.,TRBD2,TRBJ2-7,CASSPLAGGPSNEQYF,TGTGCCAGCTCCCCCCTAGCGGGAGGGCCTTCAAACGAGCAGTACTTC
TRBV5-1,.,.,TRBJ2-3,CASGEQGSTDTQYF,TGCGCCAGCGGAGAGCAGGGTAGCACAGATACGCAGTATTTT
TRBV21-1,once,.,TRBJ2-7,CASSKVVYEQYF,TGTGCCAGCAGCAAAGTGGTCTACGAGCAGTACTTC
TRBV10-3,.,TRBD2,TRBJ2-3,CAISEGLAGITDTQYF,TGTGCCATCAGTGAGGGACTAGCGGGAATCACAGATACGCAGTATTTT
TRBV5-1,.,.,TRBJ1-2,CASSLGENYGYTF,TGCGCCAGCAGCTTGGGGGAGAACTATGGCTACACCTTC
TRBV30,.,.,TRBJ2-6,CASDLSGANVLTF,TGTGCCTCTGATTTGTCTGGGGCCAACGTCCTGACTTTC
TRBV9,.,.,TRBJ2-1,CASSVGTGTSYNEQFF,TGTGCCAGCAGCGTAGGGACCGGGACTTCCTACAATGAGCAGTTCTTC
TRBV11-2,.,.,TRBJ2-7,CASSPFRVFSYEQYF,TGTGCCAGCAGCCCTTTCCGGGTCTTCTCCTACGAGCAGTACTTC
TRBV7-9,.,TRBD1,TRBJ2-7,CASSPSNRGTYEQYF,TGTGCCAGCAGCCCTTCAAACAGGGGCACCTACGAGCAGTACTTC
TRBV7-3,.,.,TRBJ2-2,CASTPRTTSNTGELFF,TGTGCCAGCACCCCCAGGACTACTTCGAACACCGGGGAGCTGTTTTTT
TRBV6-5,once,TRBD2,TRBJ2-7,CASSRTSGPYEQYF,TGTGCCAGCAGCAGGACTAGCGGTCCCTACGAGCAGTACTTC
TRBV5-6,.,.,TRBJ2-1,CASSLSGNEQFF,TGTGCCAGCAGCCTATCAGGGAATGAGCAGTTCTTC
TRBV7-9,.,TRBD2,TRBJ2-7,CASSLLASGSYEQYF,TGTGCCAGCAGCCTCCTAGCTAGCGGGAGTTACGAGCAGTACTTC
TRBV5-8,.,.,TRBJ1-2,CASTPKGRQDGYTF,TGTGCCAGCACCCCGAAGGGGCGGCAGGATGGCTACACCTTC
TRBV30,.,.,TRBJ1-1,CAWSVRGTAFF,TGTGCCTGGAGTGTACGAGGGACGGCTTTCTTT
TRBV7-9,.,.,TRBJ2-5,CASSRYKETQYF,TGTGCCAGCAGCCGGTACAAAGAGACCCAGTACTTC
TRBV10-3,.,.,TRBJ2-2,CAISESQGPGTGELFF,TGTGCCATCAGTGAGTCGCAGGGGCCTGGCACCGGGGAGCTGTTTTTT
TRBV5-1,.,TRBD1,TRBJ2-1,CASSKNSGQGANEQFF,TGCGCCAGCAGCAAAAATTCCGGACAGGGGGCTAATGAGCAGTTCTTC
TRBV9,.,TRBD2,TRBJ2-5,CASSVGTSGGQETQYF,TGTGCCAGCAGCGTAGGGACTAGCGGGGGACAAGAGACCCAGTACTTC